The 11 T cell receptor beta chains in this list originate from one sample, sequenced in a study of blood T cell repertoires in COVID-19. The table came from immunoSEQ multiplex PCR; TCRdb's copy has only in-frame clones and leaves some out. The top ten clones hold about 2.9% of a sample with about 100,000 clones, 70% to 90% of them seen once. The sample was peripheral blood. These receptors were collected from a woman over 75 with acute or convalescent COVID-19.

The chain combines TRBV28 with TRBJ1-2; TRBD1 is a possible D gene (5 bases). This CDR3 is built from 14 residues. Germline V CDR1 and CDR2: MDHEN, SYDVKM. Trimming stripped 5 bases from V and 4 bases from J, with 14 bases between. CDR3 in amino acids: CASSNIQETYGYTF. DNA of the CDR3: TGTGCCAGCAGTAATATACAGGAAACCTATGGCTACACCTTC.

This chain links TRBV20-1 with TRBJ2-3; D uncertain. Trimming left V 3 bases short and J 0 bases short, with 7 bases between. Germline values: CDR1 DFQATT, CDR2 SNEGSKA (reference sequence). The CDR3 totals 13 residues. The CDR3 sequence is CSASITSTDTQYF. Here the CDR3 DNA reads TGCAGTGCTAGTATAACTAGCACAGATACGCAGTATTTT.

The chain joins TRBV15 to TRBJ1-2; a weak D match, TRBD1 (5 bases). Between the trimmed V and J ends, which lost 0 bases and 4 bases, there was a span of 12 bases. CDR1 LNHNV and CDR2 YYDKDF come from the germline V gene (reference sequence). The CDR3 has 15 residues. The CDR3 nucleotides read TGTGCCACCAGCAGAGATGCAGGGAATGGCTATGGCTACACCTTC. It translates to CATSRDAGNGYGYTF.

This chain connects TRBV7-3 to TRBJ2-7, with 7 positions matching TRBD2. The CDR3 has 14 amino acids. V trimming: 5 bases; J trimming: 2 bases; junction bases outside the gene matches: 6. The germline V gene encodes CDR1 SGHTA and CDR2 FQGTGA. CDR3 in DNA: TGTGCCAGCAGCCCAGGGAGGGTGCCCTACGAGCAGTACTTC. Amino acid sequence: CASSPGRVPYEQYF.

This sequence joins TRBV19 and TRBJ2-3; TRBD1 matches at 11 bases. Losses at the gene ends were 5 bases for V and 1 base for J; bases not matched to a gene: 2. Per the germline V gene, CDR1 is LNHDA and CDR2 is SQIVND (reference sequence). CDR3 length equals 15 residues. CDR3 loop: CASSSGQGGTDTQYF. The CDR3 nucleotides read TGTGCCAGTAGTTCGGGACAGGGGGGCACAGATACGCAGTATTTT.

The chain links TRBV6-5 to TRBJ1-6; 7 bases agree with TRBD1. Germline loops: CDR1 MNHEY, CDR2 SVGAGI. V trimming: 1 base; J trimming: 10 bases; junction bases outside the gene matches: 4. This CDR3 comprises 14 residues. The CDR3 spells CASSYFQGDSPLHF. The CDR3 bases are TGTGCCAGCAGTTACTTCCAGGGGGACTCACCCCTCCACTTT.

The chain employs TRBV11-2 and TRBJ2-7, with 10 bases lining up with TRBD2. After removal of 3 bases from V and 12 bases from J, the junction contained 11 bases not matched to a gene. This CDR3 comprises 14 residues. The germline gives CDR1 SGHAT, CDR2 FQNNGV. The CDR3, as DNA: TGTGCCAGCAGCTTGACCGGGACTAGCGCAAATCGGTACTTC. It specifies CASSLTGTSANRYF.

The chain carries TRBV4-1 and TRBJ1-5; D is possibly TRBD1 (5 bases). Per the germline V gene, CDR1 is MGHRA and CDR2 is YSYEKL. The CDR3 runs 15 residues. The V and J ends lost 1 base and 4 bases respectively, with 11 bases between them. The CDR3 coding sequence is TGCGCCAGCAGCCAAGTAATGTCAGGGAATCAGCCCCAGCATTTT. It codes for CASSQVMSGNQPQHF.

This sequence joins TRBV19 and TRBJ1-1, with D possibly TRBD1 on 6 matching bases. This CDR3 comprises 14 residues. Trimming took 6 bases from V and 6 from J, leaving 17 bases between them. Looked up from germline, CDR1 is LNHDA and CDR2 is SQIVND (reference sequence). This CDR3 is CASRPERGYAEAFF. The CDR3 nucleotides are TGTGCCAGTAGACCGGAGAGGGGGTACGCTGAAGCTTTCTTT.

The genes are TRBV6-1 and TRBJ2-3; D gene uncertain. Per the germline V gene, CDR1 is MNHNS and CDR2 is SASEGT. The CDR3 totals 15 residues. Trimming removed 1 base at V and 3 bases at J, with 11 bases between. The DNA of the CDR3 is TGTGCCAGCAGTGAAGATGCGGCGGTTACAGATACGCAGTATTTT. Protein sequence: CASSEDAAVTDTQYF.

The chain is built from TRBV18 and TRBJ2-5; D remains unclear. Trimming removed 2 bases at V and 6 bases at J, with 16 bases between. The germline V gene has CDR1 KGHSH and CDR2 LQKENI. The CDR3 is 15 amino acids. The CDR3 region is CASSPTGGAAQTQYF. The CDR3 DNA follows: TGTGCCAGCTCACCAACTGGCGGTGCGGCCCAGACCCAGTACTTC. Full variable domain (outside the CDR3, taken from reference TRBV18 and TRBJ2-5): NAGVMQNPRHLVRRRGQEARLRCSPMKGHSHVYWYRQLPEEGLKFMVYLQKENIIDESGMPKERFSAEFPKEGPSILRIQQVVRGDSAAYFCASSPTGGAAQTQYFGPGTRLLVL.